What follows are 10 T cell receptor beta chains derived from one specimen sequenced in a study of technical replicates of blood from a handful of donors. Repertoires were generated with immunoSEQ multiplex PCR, while TCRdb's copy carries only in-frame clones and drops some. The sample consists of around 84,000 clones, 98% of them appearing once. The sequencing sample was made of T cells isolated from PBMCs. These receptor sequences come from a human donor in good health.

The chain recombines TRBV19 with TRBJ2-2, with D perhaps TRBD1 (6 bases). Germline V gene lookup returns CDR1 LNHDA and CDR2 SQIVND (reference sequence). Trimming left V 1 base short and J 6 bases short, with 15 bases between. The CDR3 runs 16 residues. CDR3 bases: TGTGCCAGTAGTATAGGAACAGGGTGGGAGTCCGGGGAGCTGTTTTTT. It specifies CASSIGTGWESGELFF.

The gene calls are TRBV23-1 and TRBJ2-3; 7 bases match TRBD2. TRBV23-1 is an ORF, and what it does is uncertain. Losses at the gene ends were 0 bases for V and 3 bases for J; bases not matched to a gene: 15. The CDR3 has 19 amino acids. The CDR3 nucleotides read TGCGCCAGCAGTCAATCGGGGGGGTTCGCTGGCGGTGCGACAGATACGCAGTATTTT. Translation: CASSQSGGFAGGATDTQYF.

The chain links TRBV5-1 to TRBJ2-1; D is uncertain. The CDR3 totals 13 residues. Trimming removed 1 base from V and 9 bases from J, with 11 bases in between. From germline, CDR1 is SGHRS and CDR2 YFSETQ. CDR3 sequence reads: CASSLRVASEQFF. The CDR3, as DNA: TGCGCCAGCAGCTTGCGTGTAGCTAGTGAGCAGTTCTTC.

The CDR3 reads CASSLRTGGYEKLFF. The CDR3 DNA follows: TGTGCCAGCAGCTTAAGGACAGGGGGCTATGAAAAACTGTTTTTT. The V and J genes are TRBV9 and TRBJ1-4; 11 nucleotides agree with TRBD1. CDR3 length equals 15 residues. Germline-derived CDR1 and CDR2 are SGDLS and YYNGEE. After removal of 4 bases from V and 6 bases from J, the junction contained 5 bases not matched to a gene.

This clone was recorded once. This chain links TRBV29-1 with TRBJ2-7; TRBD1 matches 8 bases. The V gene end was trimmed by 5 bases and the J gene end by 1 base; junction bases not matched to a gene: 10. Per germline, CDR1 SQVTM and CDR2 ANQGSEA. CDR3 size: 15 residues. The CDR3 sequence: CSVKTGTGSSYEQYF. In nucleotides, the CDR3 is TGCAGCGTTAAAACCGGGACAGGCAGTTCCTACGAGCAGTACTTC.

The chain combines TRBV30 with TRBJ2-7; 7 positions agree with TRBD1. Germline V CDR1 and CDR2: GTSNPN, SVGIG (reference sequence). The V gene end was trimmed by 0 bases and the J gene end by 5 bases; junction bases not matched to a gene: 1. The CDR3 sequence is 12 residues long. The DNA for the CDR3 is TGTGCCTGGAGTGTTGGACAGGACGAGCAGTACTTC. It yields the protein CAWSVGQDEQYF. Using reference TRBV30 and TRBJ2-7 for the parts outside the CDR3, the full variable domain is SQTIHQWPATLVQPVGSPLSLECTVEGTSNPNLYWYRQAAGRGLQLLFYSVGIGQISSEVPQNLSASRPQDRQFILSSKKLLLSDSGFYLCAWSVGQDEQYFGPGTRLTVT.

This sequence joins TRBV5-1 and TRBJ2-5; 11 positions agree with TRBD2. The J segment lost 4 bases and the V segment lost 2 bases, leaving 4 bases of the junction unmatched. Germline assignment: CDR1 SGHRS and CDR2 YFSETQ. The CDR3 length is 15 residues. CDR3 in DNA: TGCGCCAGCAGCTTAGGGCTAGCGGGGGGAGAGACCCAGTACTTC. It yields the protein CASSLGLAGGETQYF.

The CDR3 DNA reads TGTGCCAGCAAAAATATGCACAGTACCTACGAGCAGTACTTC. It translates to CASKNMHSTYEQYF. The chain joins TRBV27 to TRBJ2-7; D remains unclear. The CDR3 covers 14 residues. Germline V gives CDR1 MNHEY, CDR2 SMNVEV (reference sequence). Trimming stripped 7 bases from V and 2 bases from J, with 15 bases between.

The genes are TRBV29-1 and TRBJ1-4; 8 bases agree with TRBD1. The trim removed 6 bases at V and 8 bases at J, leaving 5 bases unmatched. Germline CDR1 is SQVTM and CDR2 is ANQGSEA. The CDR3 spans 12 residues. The CDR3 reads CSVSAGGEKLFF. CDR3 in DNA: TGCAGCGTGTCGGCAGGGGGCGAAAAACTGTTTTTT.

The CDR3 loop is CASSESILPYEQYF. DNA of the CDR3: TGCGCCAGCAGTGAGTCGATACTGCCCTACGAGCAGTACTTC. V and J are TRBV10-1 and TRBJ2-7; D gene uncertain. The CDR3 runs to 14 residues. The V end was cut by 0 bases, the J end by 2 bases, with 8 bases between. Germline lookup yields CDR1 WNHNN and CDR2 SYGVQD (reference sequence).